The clone carrying this T cell receptor beta chain occurred many times. The antigen remains undetermined. These data originate in a study of T cell responses to AZD1222 COVID-19 vaccine. Study results and limitations: Vaccine-associated CD4 TCRs spanned spike, dominant at 160-218 and 743-854. Breadth and depth of Spike-specific TCRs rose after two AZD1222 doses. Only 5 or 6 people who got AZD1222 tested seropositive at baseline. After the peak T cell response, and only then, were repertoires sampled.

CDR3 length: 16 residues. Germline-derived CDR1 and CDR2 are SGHRS and YFSETQ. V was shortened by 3 bases and J by 6 bases, with 18 bases between the two germline ends. Repertoires were generated with immunoSEQ multiplex PCR, while TCRdb's copy carries only in-frame clones and drops some. This sample yields 79,000 or so clones, of which about 83% are seen a single time; approximately 30% belongs to the top ten. Material: peripheral blood, obtained 28 days after the second dose of the MenACWY control vaccine. This clonotype originated in an adult who received the MenACWY meningococcal vaccine as a control. The chain joins TRBV5-1 to TRBJ2-2; D is uncertain. Written as DNA, the CDR3 is TGCGCCAGCAGCTCCGCAGAATTCGGAATGGCCGGGGAGCTGTTTTTT. It encodes CASSSAEFGMAGELFF.